Each of the 12 T cell receptor beta chains below was sequenced from the same sample in a study of identical twins. Each CDR3 protein is one row after TCRdb ran MiXCR on the 5' RACE reads. The data hold 1.5 million to 2 million distinct CDR3 sequences, with 32% observed a single time. Sequencing was done on a sample of cord blood. The source of these receptors is a newborn girl in good health.

The V and J genes are TRBV20-1 and TRBJ2-1, with 7 bases fitting TRBD2. Trimming cost V 0 bases and J 3 bases; bases outside gene matches: 20. The CDR3 extends over 20 amino acids. In germline, CDR1 is DFQATT, CDR2 SNEGSKA (reference sequence). The CDR3 here is CSARDRGRTIREALYNEQFF. CDR3 nucleotide sequence: TGCAGTGCTAGAGATAGGGGCCGTACCATCCGGGAGGCCCTCTACAATGAGCAGTTCTTC.

This clonotype has just a few counts. The J gene is TRBJ2-7, the V gene TRBV11-2, with D hard to call. Germline CDR1 and CDR2: SGHAT and FQNNGV. V was trimmed by 3 bases and J by 5 bases, leaving 8 bases between them. The CDR3 has 12 residues. The CDR3 region has the DNA TGTGCCAGCAGCTTTTGGACGGACGAGCAGTACTTC. Its protein product is CASSFWTDEQYF.

V usage is TRBV15 and J usage is TRBJ2-1; 10 nucleotides match TRBD2. The CDR3 spans 19 residues. J gave up 0 bases and V 0 bases, and 8 bases lay outside the gene matches. The V gene's germline CDR1 is LNHNV and CDR2 YYDKDF (reference sequence). In DNA form, the CDR3 reads TGTGCCACCAGCAGAGATCTAACTAGCGGGGCCAGCTCCTACAATGAGCAGTTCTTC. Protein sequence: CATSRDLTSGASSYNEQFF.

About this clonotype itself: At one of its ends the junction is not consistent with the germline gene, which may arise from a read error. The V gene is TRBV28, the J gene TRBJ2-7; 13 nucleotides agree with TRBD2. The germline V gene has CDR1 MDHEN and CDR2 SYDVKM. The CDR3 runs to 15 residues. In DNA form, the CDR3 reads TGTGCCAGCGGCTCGGGACTAGCGGGGTCCTACGAGCTGTACTTC. Its translation is CASGSGLAGSYELYF.

This chain joins TRBV10-3 and TRBJ2-7; 8 bases are a match to TRBD2. The CDR3 runs 14 residues. CDR1 and CDR2 from the germline V gene are ENHRY and SYGVKD. The J segment lost 0 bases and the V segment lost 8 bases, leaving 6 bases of the junction unmatched. Here the CDR3 reads CAIQSGTSSYEQYF. CDR3 in DNA: TGTGCCATCCAAAGCGGGACTAGCTCCTACGAGCAGTACTTC.

A remark on this clonotype: A clone one base away is much larger, so this may be a read error. The chain carries TRBV9 and TRBJ1-1; D is uncertain. From germline, CDR1 is SGDLS and CDR2 YYNGEE. V was pared by 2 bases and J by 0 bases, with 8 bases between. The CDR3 consists of 14 residues. CDR3 protein: CASSVDGMNTEAFF. The CDR3 coding sequence is TGTGCCAGCAGCGTCGACGGAATGAACACTGAAGCTTTCTTT.

This clonotype was counted only a few times. V usage is TRBV15 and J usage is TRBJ1-1, with D hard to call. V lost 0 bases, J lost 0 bases, and 8 bases lay in between. CDR3 size: 15 residues. CDR1 and CDR2 (germline): LNHNV, YYDKDF (reference sequence). CDR3 amino acids: CATSRDSRVNTEAFF. The CDR3 nucleotides read TGTGCCACCAGCAGAGATAGCCGGGTGAACACTGAAGCTTTCTTT. The full variable domain, rest sourced from reference TRBV15 and TRBJ1-1, is DAMVIQNPRYQVTQFGKPVTLSCSQTLNHNVMYWYQQKSSQAPKLLFHYYDKDFNNEADTPDNFQSRRPNTSFCFLDIRSPGLGDTAMYLCATSRDSRVNTEAFFGQGTRLTVV.

This clonotype occurred once. The chain is built from TRBV20-1 and TRBJ2-4; no firm D call. Between the trimmed V and J ends, which lost 4 bases and 13 bases, there was a span of 14 bases. Per germline, CDR1 DFQATT and CDR2 SNEGSKA (reference sequence). The CDR3 is made up of 11 amino acids. The chain's CDR3 is CSATKDLGQYF. In nucleotides, the CDR3 is TGCAGTGCTACAAAGGACCTGGGCCAGTACTTC.

Concerning this clonotype: This may arise from a read error, as a much more abundant clone is one base away. The rearrangement joins TRBV10-3 to TRBJ2-3; weak D call: TRBD2 (6 bases). The germline CDR1 and CDR2 sequences are ENHRY and SYGVKD. CDR3 length: 17 residues. In DNA form, the CDR3 reads TGTGCCATCAGTGACCCTCTAGCGTACGAGAACACAGATATGCAGTATTTT. Translating gives CAISDPLAYENTDMQYF.

This chain joins TRBV3-1 and TRBJ2-3; TRBD2 matches 9 bases. V was pared by 2 bases and J by 4 bases, with 4 bases of the junction left unmatched. The CDR3 is made up of 15 amino acids. Germline-derived CDR1 and CDR2 are LGHDT and YNNKEL (reference sequence). This chain's CDR3 is CASSQRGGAADTQYF. CDR3 DNA: TGTGCCAGCAGCCAACGCGGGGGGGCCGCAGATACGCAGTATTTT.

The CDR3 nucleotides are TGTGCCAGCAGCCAAGTATGGCCCGCCGTCCAAAACATTCAGTACTTC. It specifies CASSQVWPAVQNIQYF. V is TRBV14 and J is TRBJ2-4; D remains ambiguous. CDR3 length equals 16 residues. Germline CDR1 SGHDN, CDR2 FVKESK. V lost 1 base and J lost 5, with 15 bases in between.

The V call is TRBV29-1, the J call TRBJ1-2, with 8 nucleotides matching TRBD1. The trim removed 7 bases at V and 2 bases at J, leaving 6 bases unmatched. The germline CDR1 and CDR2 sequences are SQVTM and ANQGSEA. CDR3 size: 13 residues. CDR3 protein: CSAGTGPNYGYTF. CDR3 nucleotides: TGCAGCGCAGGGACAGGCCCCAACTATGGCTACACCTTC.